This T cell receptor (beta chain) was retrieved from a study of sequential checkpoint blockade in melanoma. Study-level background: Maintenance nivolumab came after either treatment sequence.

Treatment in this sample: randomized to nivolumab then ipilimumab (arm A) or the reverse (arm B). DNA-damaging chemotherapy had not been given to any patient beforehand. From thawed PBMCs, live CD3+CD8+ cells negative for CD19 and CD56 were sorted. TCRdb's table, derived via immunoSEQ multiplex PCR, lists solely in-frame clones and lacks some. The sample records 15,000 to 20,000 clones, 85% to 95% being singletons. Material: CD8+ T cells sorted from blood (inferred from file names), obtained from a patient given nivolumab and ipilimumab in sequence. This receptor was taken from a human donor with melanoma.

The DNA of the CDR3 is TGCGCCAGCAGGACAGATAGCAATCAGCCCCAGCATTTT. Protein product: CASRTDSNQPQHF. V and J are TRBV5-1 and TRBJ1-5; TRBD1 might be the D (5 bases). CDR3 length: 13 residues. Germline V lookup: CDR1 SGHRS, CDR2 YFSETQ. The ends were cut back, 5 bases at V and 0 bases at J, with 6 bases in the middle.